This T cell receptor beta chain was recovered during a study of shared clonotypes between healthy human individuals. As for this clone: What it recognizes is unknown.

General study results and limits: Four donors shared roughly 5% of their naive CD4 clonotypes.

Clones were sequenced by immunoSEQ multiplex PCR, and TCRdb holds only the in-frame ones, with some missing. Of millions of clones listed, approximately 92% are singletons. V was pared by 0 bases and J by 8 bases, with 8 bases between. The CDR3 sequence is 14 residues long. The germline V gene has CDR1 LNHDA and CDR2 SQIVND (reference sequence). This TCR derives from a man between 18 and 35 years old in good health. J is TRBJ1-6 and V is TRBV19; D is ambiguous. Sample: naive CD4+ T cells sorted from blood. Subset described: CD45RA+ positively selected. In DNA, the CDR3 is TGTGCCAGTAGTATAGAGGAAAGATATTCACCCCTCCACTTT. Its translation: CASSIEERYSPLHF.